This entry is about one T cell receptor beta chain. CDR3 length: 16 residues. The V end was cut by 1 base, the J end by 0 bases, with 10 bases between. Germline loops: CDR1 LGHDT, CDR2 YNNKEL (reference sequence). A single record per CDR3 protein comes from TCRdb applying MiXCR to the 5' RACE reads. Of roughly 180,000 distinct CDR3 sequences in the sample, approximately 10% are singletons; the top ten hold roughly 28%. The data belong to a study of CD8 T cells in ankylosing spondylitis. The TCR sequence derives from a male donor with ankylosing spondylitis or in good health (not recorded which). Sequencing input: blood, either unsorted or a sorted T cell fraction (not recorded which). This sequence joins TRBV3-1 and TRBJ2-1; D is unresolved. For the CDR3, the DNA is TGTGCCAGCAGCCAAGGTCCCTCCAGCTCCTACAATGAGCAGTTCTTC. As protein: CASSQGPSSSYNEQFF.